This paragraph covers one TCR beta chain sequence. Antigen unknown. Genes and germline come from the mouse. The read ends 1 residue shy of where the CDR3 ends; the end is completed using the germline J gene. The data derive from a study of tissue T cells after allogeneic stem cell transplantation. Findings of the study overall: Across patients, clones rarely overlapped, yet motif clusters were shared tissue-specifically. TCR repertoires tracked anatomic similarity, regardless of disease or transplant status.

Time point of the sample: mouse harvest day 7 after allogeneic transplant. Tail vein injection delivered 10^7 T-cell-depleted bone marrow cells and 10^6 splenic CD5+ T cells. B6 (H2b) cells into BALB/c (H2d) mice; tissues taken at day 7 or 14. Germline V gene data show CDR1 as GFQATS and CDR2 as STVNSAI. With 0 bases removed from V and 0 bases from J, the gap between germline ends came to 5 bases. The CDR3 length is 14 residues. Only in-frame clones appear in the TCRdb table, and some are missing; sequencing was by immunoSEQ multiplex PCR. The sample holds 9,500 or so clones, 44% seen once. This clonotype was obtained from a female BALB/c mouse given C57BL/6 T cells with graft-versus-host disease after an allogeneic hematopoietic cell transplant. The sample was skin. This chain links TRBV20 with TRBJ1-4; D is uncertain. Incomplete CDR3 DNA: TGTGGTGCTAGGGATCAAATTTCCAACGAAAGATTATTT. It is translated as CGARDQISNERLF. The full CDR3 protein is CGARDQISNERLFF.